This passage covers 13 T cell receptor beta chains from one sample sequenced in a study of blood T cell repertoires in COVID-19. Using immunoSEQ multiplex PCR, the repertoire was profiled, and TCRdb retains in-frame clones only, with some absent. In the table there are fewer than 60,000 clones, around four fifths of which are singletons. The sequenced sample was peripheral blood. These receptor sequences come from a man aged 55 to 70 with COVID-19, enrolled during active disease.

This clone was found once. The genes are TRBV9 and TRBJ2-5; 9 bases align to TRBD2. V was pared by 0 bases and J by 4 bases, with 10 bases of the junction left unmatched. In germline, CDR1 is SGDLS, CDR2 YYNGEE. CDR3 size: 17 residues. CDR3 sequence reads: CASSVATGAGGLETQYF. The DNA for the CDR3 is TGTGCCAGCAGCGTAGCTACAGGAGCGGGAGGTTTAGAGACCCAGTACTTC.

CDR3 protein: CASGVAGLQETQYF. DNA of the CDR3: TGTGCCAGCGGGGTAGCGGGGCTCCAAGAGACCCAGTACTTC. The chain links TRBV6-5 to TRBJ2-5, with TRBD2 identical over 8 bases. Germline V CDR1 and CDR2: MNHEY, SVGAGI. The CDR3 loop spans 14 amino acids. V dropped 8 bases and J dropped 1; count of bases not matched to a gene: 6.

CDR3 residues: CASSPGISNQPQHF. In nucleotides, the CDR3 is TGTGCCAGCAGTCCGGGGATTAGCAATCAGCCCCAGCATTTT. V and J are TRBV2 and TRBJ1-5; D remains unclear. Germline CDR1 is SNHLY and CDR2 is FYNNEI. The CDR3 covers 14 residues. The V end lost 5 bases, the J end lost 0 bases, and 8 bases lay between the germline ends.

V usage is TRBV5-1 and J usage is TRBJ1-1; unclear D gene. Per the germline V gene, CDR1 is SGHRS and CDR2 is YFSETQ. Trimming removed 0 bases from V and 4 bases from J, with 13 bases in between. The CDR3 is made up of 15 amino acids. The CDR3 reads CASSLAGPGSTEAFF. CDR3 coding DNA: TGCGCCAGCAGCTTGGCCGGACCGGGAAGCACTGAAGCTTTCTTT.

The V and J genes are TRBV18 and TRBJ1-6; 8 bases align to TRBD1. CDR3 length: 17 residues. Germline V gene data show CDR1 as KGHSH and CDR2 as LQKENI. The ends lost 6 bases at V and 6 bases at J; junction bases unmatched: 13. The CDR3 spells CASSPNLGQGGNSPLHF. CDR3 sequence (DNA): TGTGCCAGCTCGCCAAACCTAGGACAGGGAGGTAATTCACCCCTCCACTTT.

J is TRBJ2-5 and V is TRBV7-8; D remains ambiguous. The CDR3 sequence is 10 residues long. Trimming left V 6 bases short and J 4 bases short, with 3 bases between. In germline, CDR1 is SGHVS, CDR2 FQNEAQ. The CDR3 spells CASSRETQYF. For the CDR3, the DNA is TGTGCCAGCAGTCGAGAGACCCAGTACTTC.

CDR3 residues: CASSESGQRDYTF. The CDR3 region has the DNA TGTGCCAGCAGTGAATCTGGACAGAGGGACTACACCTTC. The chain uses TRBV6-1 and TRBJ1-2; a possible D gene is TRBD1 (6 bases). This CDR3 has 13 residues. Germline V gene data show CDR1 as MNHNS and CDR2 as SASEGT. V lost 2 bases and J lost 10, with 14 bases in between.

J is TRBJ1-6 and V is TRBV11-2; TRBD1 matches at 7 bases. The CDR3 is 17 amino acids. V lost 2 bases and J lost 0; bases outside the gene matches: 4. Germline V CDR1 and CDR2: SGHAT, FQNNGV. The CDR3 DNA reads as TGTGCCAGCAGCTTACTATCAGGGGGCTCCTATAATTCACCCCTCCACTTT. Amino acids: CASSLLSGGSYNSPLHF. The entire variable domain, with the rest obtained from reference TRBV11-2 and TRBJ1-6, is as follows: EAGVAQSPRYKIIEKRQSVAFWCNPISGHATLYWYQQILGQGPKLLIQFQNNGVVDDSQLPKDRFSAERLKGVDSTLKIQPAKLEDSAVYLCASSLLSGGSYNSPLHFGNGTRLTVT.

This clone was observed a few times. The chain employs TRBV5-6 and TRBJ2-1; 7 nucleotides agree with TRBD1. Trimming took 0 bases from V and 2 from J; bases not matched to a gene: 5. CDR1 and CDR2 (germline): SGHDT, YYEEEE. This CDR3 is built from 16 residues. CDR3 sequence reads: CASSLDQGEAYNEQFF. The DNA for the CDR3 is TGTGCCAGCAGCTTGGACCAGGGGGAAGCCTACAATGAGCAGTTCTTC.

This clone was seen only once. The chain links TRBV25-1 to TRBJ2-3; 9 bases fit TRBD1. J gave up 2 bases and V 4 bases, and 7 bases lay outside the gene matches. The CDR3 totals 16 residues. The germline V gene encodes CDR1 MGHDK and CDR2 SYGVNS. DNA of the CDR3: TGTGCCAGCAGTGGCTGGGGACAGGGCGACACAGATACGCAGTATTTT. Amino acids: CASSGWGQGDTDTQYF.

The CDR3 reads CASSQGGAPNTEAFF. Written as DNA, the CDR3 is TGTGCCAGCAGCCAAGGGGGGGCCCCGAACACTGAAGCTTTCTTT. The J gene is TRBJ1-1, the V gene TRBV7-3; TRBD1 might be the D (6 bases). V lost 5 bases, J lost 1 base, and 14 bases lay in between. CDR3 length: 15 residues. The germline V gene encodes CDR1 SGHTA and CDR2 FQGTGA.

This rearrangement joins TRBV18 to TRBJ1-1, with 10 bases lining up with TRBD1. The CDR3 is 17 amino acids. Trimming took 1 base from V and 4 from J; bases not matched to a gene: 9. Germline CDR1 reads KGHSH; CDR2 reads LQKENI. In DNA form, the CDR3 reads TGTGCCAGCTCACCACTCCGGGACAGGGGTTTGATCACTGAAGCTTTCTTT. Translation gives CASSPLRDRGLITEAFF.

The gene calls are TRBV7-3 and TRBJ2-7, with TRBD1 identical over 7 bases. The germline V gene encodes CDR1 SGHTA and CDR2 FQGTGA. V dropped 2 bases and J dropped 5; count of bases not matched to a gene: 12. The CDR3 loop spans 16 amino acids. The CDR3 bases are TGTGCCAGCAGCTTAGAAGGGGGCCAGGAACTTGACGAGCAGTACTTC. Protein product: CASSLEGGQELDEQYF. Full variable domain (outside the CDR3, taken from reference TRBV7-3 and TRBJ2-7): GAGVSQTPSNKVTEKGKYVELRCDPISGHTALYWYRQSLGQGPEFLIYFQGTGAADDSGLPNDRFFAVRPEGSVSTLKIQRTERGDSAVYLCASSLEGGQELDEQYFGPGTRLTVT.